Listed below are T cell receptor beta chains from one sample, sequenced in a study of CD8+CD57+ T cells in acquired aplastic anemia. TCRdb reanalysed the reads using MiXCR and keeps one entry per CDR3 protein. The sample contains some 200,000 distinct CDR3 sequences, about half of which appear only once. Sequencing was performed on sorted CD4+, CD8+, or CD8+CD57+ T cells (not recorded which) from PBMCs. Every receptor here comes from a human donor with aplastic anemia. CDR3s include the opening cysteine and the closing phenylalanine or tryptophan. Fields, in order: J gene, clone size, V gene, D gene, CDR3 DNA, CDR3 protein. D genes are given only for firm matches. A clone size is listed for some rows: how often the clone was seen (once, few, many), or a class if it is expanded.

>TRBJ2-3|NA|TRBV11-3|NA
TGTGCCAGCAGCTTAGTAGCTTTCACAGATACGCAGTATTTT
CASSLVAFTDTQYF
>TRBJ2-3|many|TRBV7-2|NA
TGTGCCAGCAGCTTAGCAAGGGGCGGGGGCACAGATACGCAGTATTTT
CASSLARGGGTDTQYF
>TRBJ1-4|many|TRBV6-5|NA
TGTGCCAGCAGTTACAGCGGGAGAGTGAATGAAAAACTGTTTTTT
CASSYSGRVNEKLFF
>TRBJ2-1|many|TRBV12-3/TRBV12-4|TRBD1
TGTGCCACCGACCGAGGGGGCAGTTACAATGAGCAGTTCTTC
CATDRGGSYNEQFF
>TRBJ1-1|many|TRBV5-1|NA
TGCGCCAGCAGCTTGGAGCCGGGGGAAACTGAAGCTTTCTTT
CASSLEPGETEAFF
>TRBJ2-5|NA|TRBV20-1|TRBD1
TGCAGTGCTAGATGGGACAGGCTGATGTTGGAGACCCAGTACTTC
CSARWDRLMLETQYF
>TRBJ1-2|many|TRBV5-8|TRBD1
TGTGCCAGCAGCGGGGGACAGGCCTATGGCTACACCTTC
CASSGGQAYGYTF
>TRBJ1-6|NA|TRBV25-1|NA
TGTGCCAGCAGTGGACTGACAGGAAGGTCCTATAATTCACCCCTCCACTTT
CASSGLTGRSYNSPLHF
>TRBJ2-3|many|TRBV28|TRBD1
TGTGCCTTGGCAGGGGACAGGGGGCGGTATTTT
CALAGDRGRYF
>TRBJ1-3|once|TRBV15|NA
TGTGCCACCAGCAAAGCTTTCTCGGGCGCCACCATATATTTT
CATSKAFSGATIYF
>TRBJ2-3|NA|TRBV5-1|NA
TGCGCCAGCAGCTTGGACGGGCTGGGGGGAGATACGCAGTATTTT
CASSLDGLGGDTQYF
>TRBJ2-5|NA|TRBV2|TRBD2
TGTGCCAGCAGTAAAAACGGACTAGCTGGTGAGACCCAGTACTTC
CASSKNGLAGETQYF
>TRBJ2-2|many|TRBV5-1|NA
TGCGCCAGCAGCTTGGCAGGGACCCTGAACACCGGGGAGCTGTTTTTT
CASSLAGTLNTGELFF
>TRBJ1-2|NA|TRBV5-1|TRBD1
TGTGCCAGCAGCTCCTACGACAGGGTTGGCTACACCTTC
CASSSYDRVGYTF
>TRBJ2-7|many|TRBV9|NA
TGTGCCAGCAGCGCAAAGGGTGGCGAGCAGTACTTC
CASSAKGGEQYF
>TRBJ2-1|NA|TRBV24-1|NA
TGTGCCACCAGTGATTTGACTGACAATGAGCAGTTCTTC
CATSDLTDNEQFF
>TRBJ2-2|NA|TRBV7-3|NA
TGTGCCAGCAGCCTAGGGAGCGTCGGGGAGCCGTTTTTT
CASSLGSVGEPFF
>TRBJ1-4|many|TRBV5-1|NA
TGCGCCAGCAGCTTGGGCAACCAGGGACCTAATGAAAAACTGTTTTTT
CASSLGNQGPNEKLFF
>TRBJ2-2|many|TRBV12-3/TRBV12-4|NA
TGTGCCAGCAGTAGGGTGGGGGAGCTGTTTTTT
CASSRVGELFF
>TRBJ2-3|NA|TRBV19|NA
TGTGCCAGTAGTTCGATCTCAGGGTACAATAGGGGCACAGATACGCAGTATTTT
CASSSISGYNRGTDTQYF
>TRBJ1-3|many|TRBV19|TRBD1
TGTGCCAGTAGTTCTCGGACAGGGGGAACCTCTGGAAACACCATATATTTT
CASSSRTGGTSGNTIYF
>TRBJ2-7|many|TRBV20-1|TRBD1
TGCAGTGCTAATACAGGGGACTACGAGCAGTACTTC
CSANTGDYEQYF
>TRBJ1-5|many|TRBV10-2|TRBD1
TGCGCCAGCGTCCCCGAAATAAACAGGGGGCTCAATCAGCCCCAGCATTTT
CASVPEINRGLNQPQHF
>TRBJ2-3|NA|TRBV5-1|TRBD2
TGCGCCAGCAGCCAGTACGGGACTAGCGGGATGGATACGCAGTATTTT
CASSQYGTSGMDTQYF
>TRBJ1-2|many|TRBV6-5|TRBD1
TGTGCCAGCAGCCGACAGGGAAAGTCGGCTAACTATGGCTACACCTTC
CASSRQGKSANYGYTF
>TRBJ2-1|many|TRBV2|TRBD1
TGTGCCAGCAGTGAAGCGCGAGGGACAGGAGCTGTCTATGAGCAGTTCTTC
CASSEARGTGAVYEQFF
>TRBJ2-5|few|TRBV10-3|TRBD2
TGTGCCATCAGTGAAAGCGGGGAGTCCCAAGAGACCCAGTACTTC
CAISESGESQETQYF
>TRBJ2-3|once|TRBV24-1|TRBD2
TGTGCCACCAGTGAGGCGGGGGTCGAGAGTACGCAGTATTTT
CATSEAGVESTQYF
>TRBJ2-7|NA|TRBV10-3|TRBD2
TGTGCCACAGCGGGACTCTCCTACGAGCAGTACTTC
CATAGLSYEQYF
>TRBJ2-5|many|TRBV2|NA
TGTGCCAGCCACCGGACAGTTTCGGAGACCCAGTACTTC
CASHRTVSETQYF
>TRBJ2-1|NA|TRBV7-9|TRBD1
TGTGCCAGCTCCCAGTTTCGACAGGGCCCCAACGAGCAGTTCTTC
CASSQFRQGPNEQFF
>TRBJ2-7|once|TRBV7-9|NA
TGTGCCAGCAGCTTATCTGACATTTACGAGCAGTACTTC
CASSLSDIYEQYF
>TRBJ2-1|NA|TRBV5-1|NA
TGCGCCAGCAGCGGCGGACTACAATACAATGAGCAGTTCTTC
CASSGGLQYNEQFF
>TRBJ1-2|NA|TRBV7-2|NA
TGTGCCAGCATCCTGGGACTACCTTCCTATGGCTACACCTTC
CASILGLPSYGYTF
>TRBJ2-6|NA|TRBV2|NA
TGTGCCAGCACCTATAGTGGGGCCAACGTCCTGACTTTC
CASTYSGANVLTF
>TRBJ2-2|many|TRBV10-1|NA
TGCGCCAGCACAGACACAAACACCGGGGAGCTGTTTTTT
CASTDTNTGELFF
>TRBJ2-2|many|TRBV7-9|NA
TGTGCCAGCAGTTTACGAGGATCCGGGGAGCTGTTTTTT
CASSLRGSGELFF
>TRBJ2-7|many|TRBV6-1|NA
TGTGCCAGCACCGGCCCGTCCCGGACCCCCTACGAGCAGTACTTC
CASTGPSRTPYEQYF
>TRBJ2-5|few|TRBV19|TRBD2
TGTGCCAGTAGCAGACTAGCGGGAGTGGTAGAGACCCAGTACTTC
CASSRLAGVVETQYF
>TRBJ2-5|many|TRBV11-3|NA
TGTGCCAGCAGCGAAGGCTACGGGGACCACACGGTAGGGACCCAGTACTTC
CASSEGYGDHTVGTQYF
>TRBJ1-5|NA|TRBV25-1|NA
TGTGCCAGCAGTGAATGCCAGTACGCCCAGCATTTT
CASSECQYAQHF
>TRBJ2-6|many|TRBV12-3/TRBV12-4|NA
TGTGCCAGCAGTCCGTACCCACAGGGACGGCTCTCTGGGGCCAACGTCCTGACTTTC
CASSPYPQGRLSGANVLTF
>TRBJ2-3|NA|TRBV20-1|TRBD2
TGCAGTGCTAGCCCTGGGACTAGCGGGGGGGCCTCTTATACGCAGTATTTT
CSASPGTSGGASYTQYF
>TRBJ1-1|NA|TRBV5-1|TRBD1
TGCGCCAGCCTCCCCGGGACAGGGAACACTGAAGCTTTCTTT
CASLPGTGNTEAFF
>TRBJ2-2|few|TRBV19|TRBD1
TGTGCCAGTAGGATGACAGGGGTTAACACCGGGGAGCTGTTTTTT
CASRMTGVNTGELFF
>TRBJ1-2|NA|TRBV5-1|NA
TGCGCCAGCAGCTTAAAGGGGGCTAACTATGGCTACACCTTC
CASSLKGANYGYTF
>TRBJ2-2|many|TRBV2|NA
TGTGCCAGCCAGCCCCCCGGGGGGCACACCGGGGAGCTGTTTTTT
CASQPPGGHTGELFF
>TRBJ1-1|NA|TRBV20-1|NA
TGCAGTGCTAGTTGGGGGCGTGAAGCTTTCTTT
CSASWGREAFF
>TRBJ2-7|once|TRBV2|NA
TGTGCCAGCAGTCTTATTGGGATGACCTACGAGCAGTACTTC
CASSLIGMTYEQYF
>TRBJ1-2|many|TRBV2|TRBD1
TGTGCCAGCAGTGAAGGAGGGGGCCTGGGTGGCTACACCTTC
CASSEGGGLGGYTF
>TRBJ1-2|many|TRBV29-1|NA
TGCAGCGCCCGGGAGGATGGCTACACCTTC
CSAREDGYTF
>TRBJ2-7|many|TRBV15|TRBD2
TGTGCCACAAGGCGGGAGCAAAGCTCCTACGAGCAGTACTTC
CATRREQSSYEQYF
>TRBJ1-1|few|TRBV7-3|NA
TGTGCCAGCAGTCCCACAGGGCCGCGGGGCTGTATTGAAGCTTTCTTT
CASSPTGPRGCIEAFF